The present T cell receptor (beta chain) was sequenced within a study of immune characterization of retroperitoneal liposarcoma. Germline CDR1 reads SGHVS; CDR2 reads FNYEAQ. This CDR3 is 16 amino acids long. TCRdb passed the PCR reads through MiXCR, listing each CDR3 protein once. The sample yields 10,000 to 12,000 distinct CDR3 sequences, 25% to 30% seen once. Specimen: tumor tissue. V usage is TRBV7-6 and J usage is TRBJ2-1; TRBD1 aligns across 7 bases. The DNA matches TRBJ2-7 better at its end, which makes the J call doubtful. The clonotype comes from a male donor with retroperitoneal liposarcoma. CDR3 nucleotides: TGTGCCAGCAGCTTCTCTATAGGGGGCGAGAACGATGAGCAGTACTTC. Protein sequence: CASSFSIGGENDEQYF.